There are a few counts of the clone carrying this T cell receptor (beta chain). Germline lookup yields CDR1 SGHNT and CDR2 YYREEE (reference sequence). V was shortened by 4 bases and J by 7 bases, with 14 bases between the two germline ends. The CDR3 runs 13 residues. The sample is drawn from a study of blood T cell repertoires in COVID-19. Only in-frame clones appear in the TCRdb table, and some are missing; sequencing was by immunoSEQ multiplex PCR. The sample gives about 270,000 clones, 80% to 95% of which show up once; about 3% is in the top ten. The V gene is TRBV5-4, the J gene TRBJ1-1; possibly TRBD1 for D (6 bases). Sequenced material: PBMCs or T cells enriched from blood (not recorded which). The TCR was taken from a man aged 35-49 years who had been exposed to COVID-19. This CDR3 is CASSLTGSSEAFF. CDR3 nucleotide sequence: TGTGCCAGCAGCCTAACAGGGAGTAGTGAAGCTTTCTTT.